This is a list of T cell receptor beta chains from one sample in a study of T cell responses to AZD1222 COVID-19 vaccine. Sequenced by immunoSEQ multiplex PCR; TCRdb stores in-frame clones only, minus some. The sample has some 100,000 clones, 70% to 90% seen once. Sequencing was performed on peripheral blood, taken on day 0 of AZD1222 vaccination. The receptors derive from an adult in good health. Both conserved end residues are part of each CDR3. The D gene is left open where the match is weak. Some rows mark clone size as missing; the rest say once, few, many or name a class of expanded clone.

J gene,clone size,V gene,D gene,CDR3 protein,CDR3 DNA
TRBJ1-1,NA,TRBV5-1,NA,CASSPRGIMNTEAFF,TGCGCCAGCAGCCCAAGGGGAATAATGAACACTGAAGCTTTCTTT
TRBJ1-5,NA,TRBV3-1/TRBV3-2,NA,CASSHGPVGNQPQHF,TGTGCCAGCAGCCACGGCCCTGTTGGTAATCAGCCCCAGCATTTT
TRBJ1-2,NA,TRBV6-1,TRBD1,CASSEGQGQGYTF,TGTGCCAGCAGTGAAGGACAGGGTCAGGGCTACACCTTC
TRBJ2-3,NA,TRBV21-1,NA,CASSKFPGRAGGHTDTQYF,TGTGCCAGCAGCAAATTCCCGGGGCGAGCGGGGGGACACACAGATACGCAGTATTTT
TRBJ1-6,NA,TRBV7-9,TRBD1,CASSYRRQGSNSPLHF,TGTGCCAGCAGCTATCGAAGACAGGGGAGTAATTCACCCCTCCACTTT
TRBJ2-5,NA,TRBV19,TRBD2,CASSISASGLGETQYF,TGTGCCAGTAGTATAAGTGCTAGCGGGTTAGGAGAGACCCAGTACTTC
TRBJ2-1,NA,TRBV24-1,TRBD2,CATRGLAGGGEQFF,TGTGCCACCAGAGGACTAGCGGGAGGCGGTGAGCAGTTCTTC
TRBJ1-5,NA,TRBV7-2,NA,CASSSPPGAMNQPQHF,TGTGCCAGCAGCTCCCCCCCGGGGGCGATGAATCAGCCCCAGCATTTT
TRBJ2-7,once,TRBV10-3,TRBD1,CAITEGQGSYEQYF,TGTGCCATCACGGAAGGACAGGGCTCGTACGAGCAGTACTTC
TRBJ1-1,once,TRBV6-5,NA,CASLGAGNMNTEAFF,TGTGCCAGCCTGGGGGCGGGGAACATGAACACTGAAGCTTTCTTT
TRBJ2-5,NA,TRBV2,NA,CASSEQGRETQYF,TGTGCCAGCAGTGAACAGGGGAGGGAGACCCAGTACTTC
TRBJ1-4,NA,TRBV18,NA,CASSPLDGIGREKLFF,TGTGCCAGCTCACCGTTGGACGGTATCGGACGTGAAAAACTGTTTTTT
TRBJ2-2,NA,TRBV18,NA,CASSPPSWTGELFF,TGTGCCAGCTCACCACCATCCTGGACCGGGGAGCTGTTTTTT
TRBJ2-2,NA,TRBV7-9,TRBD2,CASSETSGGVTGELFF,TGTGCCAGCAGCGAGACTAGCGGGGGGGTCACCGGGGAGCTGTTTTTT
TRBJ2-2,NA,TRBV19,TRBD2,CASSIGAGASNTGELFF,TGTGCCAGTAGTATAGGAGCGGGAGCTTCGAACACCGGGGAGCTGTTTTTT
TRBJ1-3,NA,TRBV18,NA,CASSPSTNTIYF,TGTGCCAGCTCACCAAGTACAAACACCATATATTTT
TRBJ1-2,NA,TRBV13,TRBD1,CASMERGRPYGYTF,TGTGCCAGCATGGAGAGGGGGCGTCCCTATGGCTACACCTTC
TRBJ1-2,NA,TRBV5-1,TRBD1,CASSLLDRAYGYTF,TGCGCCAGCAGCTTGCTGGACAGGGCCTATGGCTACACCTTC
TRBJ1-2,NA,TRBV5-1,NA,CASSFAISTDYGYTF,TGCGCCAGCAGCTTTGCTATTTCAACCGACTATGGCTACACCTTC
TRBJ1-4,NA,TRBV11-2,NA,CASPQGGYTNEKLFF,TGTGCCAGCCCACAGGGAGGTTATACTAATGAAAAACTGTTTTTT
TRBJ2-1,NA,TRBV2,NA,CASTGPVNNEQFF,TGTGCCAGCACCGGTCCAGTGAACAATGAGCAGTTCTTC
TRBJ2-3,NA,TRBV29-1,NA,CSVQGTPPVTDTQYF,TGCAGCGTCCAGGGGACCCCTCCCGTCACAGATACGCAGTATTTT
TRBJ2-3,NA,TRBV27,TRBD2,CASSSLGLAGPPDTQYF,TGTGCCAGCAGTTCCCTGGGACTAGCGGGACCCCCAGATACGCAGTATTTT
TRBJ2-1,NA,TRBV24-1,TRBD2,CATSEPGLAGYNEQFF,TGTGCCACCAGTGAACCGGGACTAGCGGGCTACAATGAGCAGTTCTTC
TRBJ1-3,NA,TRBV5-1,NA,CASSLSGRPKAGNTIYF,TGCGCCAGCAGTCTCTCAGGGCGTCCCAAAGCCGGAAACACCATATATTTT
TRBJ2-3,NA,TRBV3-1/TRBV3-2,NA,CASSLGGTDTQYF,TGTGCCAGCAGCCTTGGAGGCACAGATACGCAGTATTTT
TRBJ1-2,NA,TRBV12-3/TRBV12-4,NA,CASSLQGYGYTF,TGTGCCAGCAGTTTACAGGGCTATGGCTACACCTTC
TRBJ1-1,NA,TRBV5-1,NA,CASSLTGLDTEAFF,TGCGCCAGCAGCTTGACAGGGCTCGACACTGAAGCTTTCTTT
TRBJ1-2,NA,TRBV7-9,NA,CASSPPGRSYGYTF,TGTGCCAGCAGCCCACCCGGCAGATCCTATGGCTACACCTTC
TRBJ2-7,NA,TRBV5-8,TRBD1,CASSGQGAYEQYF,TGTGCCAGCAGCGGACAGGGGGCCTACGAGCAGTACTTC
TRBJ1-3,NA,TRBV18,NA,CASSPLLAGNTIYF,TGTGCCAGCTCACCCCTGTTGGCTGGAAACACCATATATTTT
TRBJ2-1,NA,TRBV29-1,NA,CSVESDSYNEQFF,TGCAGCGTTGAGTCGGACTCTTACAATGAGCAGTTCTTC
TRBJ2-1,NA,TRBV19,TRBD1,CASSIVGQGGHEQFF,TGTGCCAGTAGTATAGTGGGACAGGGGGGCCATGAGCAGTTCTTC
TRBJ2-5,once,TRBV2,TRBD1,CASRETGEHKTQYF,TGTGCCAGCAGGGAAACAGGGGAACATAAGACCCAGTACTTC
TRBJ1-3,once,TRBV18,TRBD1,CASSGTDGNTIYF,TGTGCCAGTTCAGGGACAGATGGAAACACCATATATTTT
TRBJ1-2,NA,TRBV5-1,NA,CASSFLGSGYGYTF,TGCGCCAGCAGCTTTTTAGGGTCGGGCTATGGCTACACCTTC
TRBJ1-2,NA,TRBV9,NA,CASSSPSQGAQYGYTF,TGTGCCAGCAGCTCCCCGTCACAGGGCGCACAATATGGCTACACCTTC
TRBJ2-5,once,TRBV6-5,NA,CASSYSNRAQTQYF,TGTGCCAGCAGTTACTCAAATCGGGCCCAGACCCAGTACTTC
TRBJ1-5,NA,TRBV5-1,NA,CASSPAGGAGQPQHF,TGCGCCAGCAGCCCTGCGGGGGGCGCGGGACAGCCCCAGCATTTT
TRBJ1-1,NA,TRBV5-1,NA,CASSLVRVGTEAFF,TGCGCCAGCAGCTTGGTTCGGGTAGGCACTGAAGCTTTCTTT
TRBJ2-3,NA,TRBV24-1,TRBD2,CATSDNSGTGTDTQYF,TGTGCCACCAGTGATAATAGCGGGACGGGCACAGATACGCAGTATTTT